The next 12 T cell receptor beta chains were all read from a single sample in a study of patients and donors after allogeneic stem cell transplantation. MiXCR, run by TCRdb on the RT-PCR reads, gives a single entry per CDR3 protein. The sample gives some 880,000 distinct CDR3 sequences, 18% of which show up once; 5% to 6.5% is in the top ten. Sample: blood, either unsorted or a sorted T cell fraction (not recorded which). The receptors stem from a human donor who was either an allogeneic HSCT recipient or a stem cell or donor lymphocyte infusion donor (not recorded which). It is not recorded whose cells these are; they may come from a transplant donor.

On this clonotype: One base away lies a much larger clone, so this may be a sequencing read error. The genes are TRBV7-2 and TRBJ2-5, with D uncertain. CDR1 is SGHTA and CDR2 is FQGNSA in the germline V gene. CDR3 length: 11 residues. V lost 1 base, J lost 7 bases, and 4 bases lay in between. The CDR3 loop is CASSLEVTQYF. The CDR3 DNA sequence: TGTGCCAGCAGCTTAGAGGTGACCCAGTACTTC. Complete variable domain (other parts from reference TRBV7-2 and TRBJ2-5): GAGVSQSPSNKVTEKGKDVELRCDPISGHTALYWYRQSLGQGLEFLIYFQGNSAPDKSGLPSDRFSAERTGGSVSTLTIQRTQQEDSAVYLCASSLEVTQYFGPGTRLLVL.

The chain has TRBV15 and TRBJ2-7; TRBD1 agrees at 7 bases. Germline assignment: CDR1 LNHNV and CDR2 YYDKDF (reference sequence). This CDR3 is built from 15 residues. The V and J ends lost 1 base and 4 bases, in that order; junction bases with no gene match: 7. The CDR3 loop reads CATSRVRDRAYEQYF. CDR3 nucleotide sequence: TGTGCCACCAGCAGAGTCCGGGACAGAGCGTACGAGCAGTACTTC. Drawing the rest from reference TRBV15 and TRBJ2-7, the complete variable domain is DAMVIQNPRYQVTQFGKPVTLSCSQTLNHNVMYWYQQKSSQAPKLLFHYYDKDFNNEADTPDNFQSRRPNTSFCFLDIRSPGLGDTAMYLCATSRVRDRAYEQYFGPGTRLTVT.

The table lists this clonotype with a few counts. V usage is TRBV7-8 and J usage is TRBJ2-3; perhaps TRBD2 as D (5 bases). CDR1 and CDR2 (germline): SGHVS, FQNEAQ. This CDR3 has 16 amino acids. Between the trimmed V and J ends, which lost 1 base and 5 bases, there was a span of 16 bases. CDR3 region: CASSLDLQTAGDTQYF. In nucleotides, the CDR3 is TGTGCCAGCAGCTTAGATTTGCAAACCGCGGGAGATACGCAGTATTTT.

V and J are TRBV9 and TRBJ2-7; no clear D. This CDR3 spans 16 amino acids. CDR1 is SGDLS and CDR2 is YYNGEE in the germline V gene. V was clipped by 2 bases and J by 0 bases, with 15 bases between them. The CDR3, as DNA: TGTGCCAGCAGCGTTGACGGCCGGGCCAACTCCTACGAGCAGTACTTC. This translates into CASSVDGRANSYEQYF. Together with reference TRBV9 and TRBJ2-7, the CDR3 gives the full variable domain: DSGVTQTPKHLITATGQRVTLRCSPRSGDLSVYWYQQSLDQGLQFLIQYYNGEERAKGNILERFSAQQFPDLHSELNLSSLELGDSALYFCASSVDGRANSYEQYFGPGTRLTVT.

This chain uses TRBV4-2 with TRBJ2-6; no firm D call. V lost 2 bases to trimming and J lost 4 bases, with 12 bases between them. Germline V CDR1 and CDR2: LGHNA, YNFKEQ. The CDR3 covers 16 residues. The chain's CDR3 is CASSQITVAGANVLTF. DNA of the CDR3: TGTGCCAGCAGCCAAATCACGGTCGCGGGGGCCAACGTCCTGACTTTC.

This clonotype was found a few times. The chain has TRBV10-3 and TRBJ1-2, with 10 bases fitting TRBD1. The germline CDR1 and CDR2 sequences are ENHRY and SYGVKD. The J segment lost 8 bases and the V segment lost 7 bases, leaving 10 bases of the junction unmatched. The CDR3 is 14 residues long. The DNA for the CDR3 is TGTGCCATCACCGATTTCGGGACAGGGGTCGGCTACACCTTC. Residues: CAITDFGTGVGYTF.

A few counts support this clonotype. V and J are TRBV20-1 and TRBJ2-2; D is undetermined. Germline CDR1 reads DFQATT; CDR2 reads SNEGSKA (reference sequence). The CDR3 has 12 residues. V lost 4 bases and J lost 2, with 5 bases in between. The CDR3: CSAKPNTGELFF. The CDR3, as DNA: TGCAGTGCTAAGCCCAACACCGGGGAGCTGTTTTTT.

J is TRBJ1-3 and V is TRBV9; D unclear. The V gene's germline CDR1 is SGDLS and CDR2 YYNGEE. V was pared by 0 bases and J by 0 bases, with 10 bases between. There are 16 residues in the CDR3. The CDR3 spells CASSVDAPISGNTIYF. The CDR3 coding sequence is TGTGCCAGCAGCGTAGATGCACCGATCTCTGGAAACACCATATATTTT.

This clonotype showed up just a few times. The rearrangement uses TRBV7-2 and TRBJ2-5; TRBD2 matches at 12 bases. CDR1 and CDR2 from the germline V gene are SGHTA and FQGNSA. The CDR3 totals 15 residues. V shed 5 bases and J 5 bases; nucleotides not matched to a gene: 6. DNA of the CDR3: TGTGCCAGCAGCCTAGGACTAGCGGGATGGGAGACCCAGTACTTC. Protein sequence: CASSLGLAGWETQYF.

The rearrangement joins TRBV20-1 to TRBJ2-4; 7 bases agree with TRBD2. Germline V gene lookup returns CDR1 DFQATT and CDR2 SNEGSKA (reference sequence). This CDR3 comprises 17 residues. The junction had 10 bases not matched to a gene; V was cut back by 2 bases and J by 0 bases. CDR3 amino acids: CSARFSTGGRAKNIQYF. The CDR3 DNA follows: TGCAGTGCTAGATTCTCTACGGGCGGGAGAGCCAAAAACATTCAGTACTTC.

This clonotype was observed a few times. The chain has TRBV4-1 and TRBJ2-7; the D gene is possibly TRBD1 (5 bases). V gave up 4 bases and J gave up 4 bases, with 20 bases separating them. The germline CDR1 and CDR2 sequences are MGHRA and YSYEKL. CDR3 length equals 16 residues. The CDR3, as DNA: TGCGCCAGCAGCCCTTCGCCTGGACATACCCTTTACGAGCAGTACTTC. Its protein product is CASSPSPGHTLYEQYF.

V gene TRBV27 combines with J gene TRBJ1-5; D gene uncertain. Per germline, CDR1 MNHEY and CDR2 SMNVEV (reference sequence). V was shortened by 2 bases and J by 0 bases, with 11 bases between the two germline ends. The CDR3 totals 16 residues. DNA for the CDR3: TGTGCCAGCAGTTTAAGCGAGGGAACTAGCAATCAGCCCCAGCATTTT. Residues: CASSLSEGTSNQPQHF.